These 27 T cell receptor beta chains came from one sample sequenced in a study of vaccination and CD4 T cells after COVID-19. Time point in this sample: late sampling 161 to 241 days after vaccination in a few convalescent patients. As to treatment: roughly 10-day PBMC culture with coronavirus spike peptide pools or control peptides (ViraFEST assay). The assay that was used to sequence DNA from cultured CD4+ T cells was the Oncomine TCR Beta short-read assay. TCRdb called the PCR reads again in MiXCR, with one record for every CDR3 protein. The sample records tens of thousands of distinct CDR3 sequences, under 40% being singletons. Antigens of these TCRs are unknown. Sample: CD4+ T cells from blood, cultured in vitro, taken about 7 months after SARS-CoV-2 vaccination. All receptors come from a human donor who had recovered from COVID-19.

This clonotype was picked up a small number of times. The chain couples TRBV28 to TRBJ2-1; D unclear. CDR1 and CDR2 from the germline V gene are MDHEN and SYDVKM. Trimming removed 1 base at V and 7 bases at J, with 5 bases between. The CDR3 totals 12 residues. The CDR3 region is CASSLSLNEQFF. CDR3 sequence (DNA): TGTGCCAGCAGTTTATCTCTGAATGAGCAGTTCTTC.

This rearrangement joins TRBV20-1 to TRBJ1-5, with 9 bases identical to TRBD1. V dropped 3 bases and J dropped 5; count of bases not matched to a gene: 11. Per the germline V gene, CDR1 is DFQATT and CDR2 is SNEGSKA (reference sequence). The CDR3 spans 16 residues. As DNA, the CDR3 is TGCAGTGCTAGCCCTGCTGCTGGGACAGGGTATCAGCCCCAGCATTTT. Amino acids: CSASPAAGTGYQPQHF.

This chain links TRBV6-1 with TRBJ1-1; no firm D call. CDR3 size: 13 residues. V was pared by 6 bases and J by 3 bases, with 11 bases between. Germline CDR1 and CDR2: MNHNS and SASEGT. This CDR3 is CASSRGRDTEAFF. The CDR3 nucleotides read TGTGCCAGCAGCCGAGGGAGGGACACTGAAGCTTTCTTT.

The J gene is TRBJ2-6, the V gene TRBV29-1; D tentatively reads TRBD1 or TRBD2 (5 bases each). The CDR3 spans 12 residues. Germline V gene sequence: CDR1 SQVTM, CDR2 ANQGSEA. The germline V and J ends were trimmed by 6 bases and 3 bases, with 6 bases remaining between them. DNA of the CDR3: TGCAGCGTGAGGGGTGGGGCCAACGTCCTGACTTTC. This translates into CSVRGGANVLTF.

The genes are TRBV7-2 and TRBJ1-6; D ambiguous. The germline V gene has CDR1 SGHTA and CDR2 FQGNSA. The CDR3 covers 13 residues. The V end was cut by 5 bases, the J end by 8 bases, with 10 bases between. CDR3 in amino acids: CASSPGYDSPLHF. The CDR3 coding sequence is TGTGCCAGCAGCCCGGGATATGATTCACCCCTCCACTTT.

The chain employs TRBV6-1 and TRBJ1-1; the D is unclear. The CDR3 sequence is 13 residues long. Trimming pared 9 bases from V and 0 bases from J, leaving 11 bases between. Germline CDR1 and CDR2: MNHNS and SASEGT. As DNA, the CDR3 is TGTGCCAGAGAGACGGAGATGAACACTGAAGCTTTCTTT. It encodes CARETEMNTEAFF.

This rearrangement joins TRBV20-1 to TRBJ2-1; 10 positions match TRBD2. Germline loops: CDR1 DFQATT, CDR2 SNEGSKA (reference sequence). V lost 1 base and J lost 10; bases outside the gene matches: 10. This CDR3 is 15 amino acids long. This CDR3 is CSARGTSGTAREQFF. CDR3 DNA: TGCAGTGCTAGAGGTACTAGCGGGACGGCACGGGAGCAGTTCTTC.

This clonotype occurred once. The rearrangement joins TRBV14 to TRBJ1-1; no reliable D call. Per the germline V gene, CDR1 is SGHDN and CDR2 is FVKESK. The germline V and J ends were trimmed by 4 bases and 4 bases, with 10 bases remaining between them. The CDR3 loop spans 13 amino acids. CDR3 DNA sequence: TGTGCCAGCAGCCTAGGACTTCCCACTGAAGCTTTCTTT. Encoded protein: CASSLGLPTEAFF.

The table lists this clonotype with a few counts. The rearrangement uses TRBV11-3 and TRBJ2-5; D is possibly TRBD1 or TRBD2 (6 bases each). Germline CDR1 SGHNT, CDR2 YENEEA. V lost 3 bases and J 1 base, leaving 12 bases between the germline ends. This CDR3 comprises 15 residues. In nucleotides, the CDR3 is TGTGCCAGCAGCTTTCGAGGAGGGGGCCAAGAGACCCAGTACTTC. Its translation is CASSFRGGGQETQYF. Full variable domain (missing parts from reference TRBV11-3 and TRBJ2-5): EAGVVQSPRYKIIEKKQPVAFWCNPISGHNTLYWYLQNLGQGPELLIRYENEEAVDDSQLPKDRFSAERLKGVDSTLKIQPAELGDSAVYLCASSFRGGGQETQYFGPGTRLLVL.

This chain joins TRBV7-3 and TRBJ2-5; 9 bases agree with TRBD2. Losses at the gene ends were 0 bases for V and 5 bases for J; bases not matched to a gene: 4. Germline CDR1 SGHTA, CDR2 FQGTGA. There are 15 residues in the CDR3. In DNA, the CDR3 is TGTGCCAGCAGCTTAACTAGCGGGAGAGGGGAGACCCAGTACTTC. Its protein is CASSLTSGRGETQYF.

Turning to this clonotype: The junction shows a germline mismatch at one end, possibly a read error. The V call is TRBV27, the J call TRBJ2-1; 11 bases are shared with TRBD2. The CDR3 loop spans 17 amino acids. Germline V gene sequence: CDR1 MNHEY, CDR2 SMNVEV (reference sequence). The CDR3 DNA sequence: TGTGCCAGCAGTTTATCGCCAACTAGCGGGAGATACAATGGGCAGTTCTTC. Translation: CASSLSPTSGRYNGQFF.

The V gene is TRBV20-1, the J gene TRBJ2-5, with D tentatively TRBD2 (6 bases). This CDR3 is 13 amino acids long. Trimming pared 5 bases from V and 5 bases from J, leaving 15 bases between. Germline V lookup: CDR1 DFQATT, CDR2 SNEGSKA (reference sequence). The CDR3 DNA reads as TGCAGTGCTGTTCGGCGGGACCGGGAGACCCAGTACTTC. Its protein product is CSAVRRDRETQYF.

This clonotype occurred a few times. The rearrangement uses TRBV7-6 and TRBJ2-7, with unresolved D. Germline V lookup: CDR1 SGHVS, CDR2 FNYEAQ. V was trimmed by 2 bases and J by 4 bases, leaving 12 bases between them. The CDR3 contains 14 residues. CDR3 DNA: TGTGCCAGCAGCTTAAGAGTAGCACCATACGAGCAGTACTTC. Encoded protein: CASSLRVAPYEQYF.

The CDR3 DNA is TGCAGCGTGACGGGACTAGCGGGACTCACAGATACGCAGTATTTT. It yields the protein CSVTGLAGLTDTQYF. The chain recombines TRBV29-1 with TRBJ2-3; 13 nucleotides match TRBD2. Trimming removed 6 bases from V and 2 bases from J; junction bases left unmatched: 5. This CDR3 comprises 15 residues. From germline, CDR1 is SQVTM and CDR2 ANQGSEA.

This clonotype turned up a few times. The V and J genes are TRBV7-8 and TRBJ2-7; D not certain. V gave up 6 bases and J gave up 2 bases, with 11 bases separating them. CDR1 is SGHVS, CDR2 FQNEAQ, per germline. CDR3 size: 13 residues. CDR3 nucleotides: TGTGCCAGCAGAGAACTTACCGCCTACGAGCAGTACTTC. This gives the protein CASRELTAYEQYF.

The chain links TRBV20-1 to TRBJ1-2; no clear D. CDR1 is DFQATT, CDR2 SNEGSKA, per germline (reference sequence). Trimming stripped 6 bases from V and 7 bases from J, with 15 bases between. CDR3 length: 12 amino acids. The CDR3 DNA reads as TGCAGTGCAACTCCGGGAACCGGTGGCTACACCTTC. As protein: CSATPGTGGYTF.

CDR3 sequence: CASSGPSGSTDTQYF. The DNA of the CDR3 is TGTGCCAGCAGTGGACCTAGCGGGAGCACAGATACGCAGTATTTT. This rearrangement joins TRBV28 to TRBJ2-3; 8 nucleotides agree with TRBD2. Per germline, CDR1 MDHEN and CDR2 SYDVKM. The CDR3 is 15 residues long. V dropped 5 bases and J dropped 0; count of bases not matched to a gene: 4.

In DNA, the CDR3 is TGCAGTGCTAGAGTAGCTAGCGGTATGGAGCAGTTCTTC. It is translated as CSARVASGMEQFF. V gene TRBV20-1 combines with J gene TRBJ2-1, with 7 bases aligning to TRBD2. Germline CDR1 DFQATT, CDR2 SNEGSKA (reference sequence). CDR3 length: 13 residues. Trimming cost V 1 base and J 10 bases; bases outside gene matches: 7.

The count of this clonotype is one. At one end the junction does not follow the germline gene, possibly because of a read error. V gene TRBV6-1 combines with J gene TRBJ2-7; 7 bases agree with TRBD2. Per the germline V gene, CDR1 is MNHNS and CDR2 is SASEGT. The CDR3 consists of 13 residues. CDR3 residues: CASSHQLASAVLF. CDR3 DNA sequence: TGTGCCAGCAGTCACCAACTAGCGTCCGCTGTGCTCTTC.

This clonotype was detected a few times. The gene calls are TRBV20-1 and TRBJ2-1, with 9 bases fitting TRBD2. CDR1 is DFQATT and CDR2 is SNEGSKA in the germline V gene (reference sequence). The CDR3 spans 14 residues. Trimming removed 5 bases from V and 7 bases from J; junction bases left unmatched: 9. The CDR3 reads CSAPGLAGWNEQFF. Here the CDR3 DNA reads TGCAGTGCTCCCGGGCTAGCGGGGTGGAATGAGCAGTTCTTC.

The table lists this clonotype with a count of one. The chain uses TRBV20-1 and TRBJ2-2; 12 bases fit TRBD1. Trimming at V came to 4 bases and at J to 0 bases, leaving 6 bases not matched to a gene. Germline V lookup: CDR1 DFQATT, CDR2 SNEGSKA (reference sequence). The CDR3 loop spans 17 amino acids. The CDR3 DNA reads as TGCAGTGCTACACAGGGACAGGGGGCCACGAACACCGGGGAGCTGTTTTTT. It specifies CSATQGQGATNTGELFF.

The J gene is TRBJ1-5, the V gene TRBV7-2; no definite D call. The germline V gene encodes CDR1 SGHTA and CDR2 FQGNSA. CDR3 length equals 13 residues. The germline V and J ends were trimmed by 1 base and 7 bases, with 8 bases remaining between them. CDR3 nucleotide sequence: TGTGCCAGCAGCTTAGATTCTGTGCAGCCCCAGCATTTT. This sequence encodes CASSLDSVQPQHF.

This clonotype has just a few counts. The V call is TRBV20-1, the J call TRBJ2-7; D unclear. V shed 3 bases and J shed 4 bases, with 13 bases lying between them. The CDR3 is made up of 13 amino acids. Germline-derived CDR1 and CDR2 are DFQATT and SNEGSKA (reference sequence). This chain's CDR3 is CSARFSERYEQYF. As DNA, the CDR3 is TGCAGTGCTAGGTTCTCAGAGAGGTACGAGCAGTACTTC.

The chain combines TRBV27 with TRBJ2-7, with 7 bases fitting TRBD2. This CDR3 is built from 15 residues. J was trimmed by 0 bases and V by 3 bases; bases with no gene match: 5. Germline assignment: CDR1 MNHEY and CDR2 SMNVEV (reference sequence). Here the CDR3 DNA reads TGTGCCAGCAGTTTCTGGGGAGGGAGCTCCTACGAGCAGTACTTC. Its protein product is CASSFWGGSSYEQYF.

The V and J genes are TRBV4-2 and TRBJ2-5; D ambiguous. The CDR3 has 14 residues. The V end was cut by 0 bases, the J end by 5 bases, with 10 bases between. The germline V gene has CDR1 LGHNA and CDR2 YNFKEQ. CDR3: CASSQDSAGETQYF. The CDR3 nucleotides are TGTGCCAGCAGCCAAGATTCGGCCGGGGAGACCCAGTACTTC.

This clonotype was recorded a few times. V is TRBV28 and J is TRBJ1-5; D call uncertain. Trimming left V 4 bases short and J 3 bases short, with 13 bases between. This CDR3 contains 15 residues. Germline V gene sequence: CDR1 MDHEN, CDR2 SYDVKM. The CDR3 reads CASSSQGRPNQPQHF. CDR3 nucleotides: TGTGCCAGCAGTTCACAAGGGCGCCCCAATCAGCCCCAGCATTTT.

This clonotype was counted a few times. The V and J genes are TRBV7-2 and TRBJ2-7; 14 bases fit TRBD2. Germline values: CDR1 SGHTA, CDR2 FQGNSA. The CDR3 spans 16 residues. The J segment lost 2 bases and the V segment lost 5 bases, leaving 5 bases of the junction unmatched. The CDR3: CASSPGLAGAPYEQYF. The CDR3 nucleotides read TGTGCCAGCAGCCCGGGACTAGCGGGAGCCCCCTACGAGCAGTACTTC.